The present T cell receptor (beta chain) was sequenced within a study of T cell repertoires in cytomegalovirus infection. Study-level background: Public signatures in TCR beta pointed to CMV infection and matching HLA type.

The CDR3 runs 11 residues. The V end lost 4 bases, the J end lost 11 bases, and 11 bases lay between the germline ends. From germline, CDR1 is SEHNR and CDR2 FQNEAQ (reference sequence). This clonotype was observed a few times. Its specificity is unknown. TCRdb called the reads again in MiXCR, with one record for every CDR3 protein. The sample has approximately 700,000 distinct CDR3 sequences; roughly 35% are singletons. The study's findings and limits: HLA-C-restricted CMV clonotypes gave the most frequent clonotype in two of eight donors. Totalled public TCR beta family frequency picked out people who carried CMV plus the relevant HLA.

The sequencing input was PBMCs. The source of this sequence is a human donor in good health (CMV status not recorded). Some clones in this sample may be carry-over from other donors' samples. The chain is built from TRBV7-9 and TRBJ1-1; D might be TRBD1 (5 bases). The DNA of the CDR3 is TGTGCCAGCAGCTCGGGGGACGGGGCTTTCTTT. Its translation is CASSSGDGAFF.